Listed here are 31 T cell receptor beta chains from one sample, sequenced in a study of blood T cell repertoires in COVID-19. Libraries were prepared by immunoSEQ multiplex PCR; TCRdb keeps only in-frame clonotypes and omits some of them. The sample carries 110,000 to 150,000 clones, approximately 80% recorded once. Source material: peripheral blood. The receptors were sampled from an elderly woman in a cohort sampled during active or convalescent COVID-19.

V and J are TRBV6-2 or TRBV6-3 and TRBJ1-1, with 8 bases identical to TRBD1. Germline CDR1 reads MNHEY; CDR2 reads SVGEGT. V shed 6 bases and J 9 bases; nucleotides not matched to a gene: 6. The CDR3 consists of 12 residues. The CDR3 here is CASSADRVKAFF. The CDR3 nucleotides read TGTGCCAGCAGCGCGGACAGGGTGAAAGCTTTCTTT.

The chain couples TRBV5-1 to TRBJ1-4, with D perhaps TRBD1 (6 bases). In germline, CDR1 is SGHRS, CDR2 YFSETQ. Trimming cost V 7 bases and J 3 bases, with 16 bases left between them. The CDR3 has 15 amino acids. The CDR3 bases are TGCGCCAGCGCCCGCTCGGGGGGGCCTAATGAAAAACTGTTTTTT. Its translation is CASARSGGPNEKLFF. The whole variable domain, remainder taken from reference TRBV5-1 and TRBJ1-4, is KAGVTQTPRYLIKTRGQQVTLSCSPISGHRSVSWYQQTPGQGLQFLFEYFSETQRNKGNFPGRFSGRQFSNSRSEMNVSTLELGDSALYLCASARSGGPNEKLFFGSGTQLSVL.

The CDR3 sequence: CASSPTLRSTQYF. As DNA, the CDR3 is TGTGCCAGCAGCCCAACTCTACGGTCGACGCAGTATTTT. The chain has TRBV14 and TRBJ2-3; D gene ambiguous. The V and J ends lost 4 bases and 9 bases respectively, with 14 bases between them. The CDR3 totals 13 residues. The germline V gene has CDR1 SGHDN and CDR2 FVKESK.

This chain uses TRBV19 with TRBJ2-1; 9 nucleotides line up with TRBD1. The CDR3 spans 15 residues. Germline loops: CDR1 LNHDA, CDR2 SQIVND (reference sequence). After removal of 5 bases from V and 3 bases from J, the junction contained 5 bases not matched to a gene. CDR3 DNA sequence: TGTGCCAGTAGTGAGAGACAGGGGGTCTACAATGAGCAGTTCTTC. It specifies CASSERQGVYNEQFF.

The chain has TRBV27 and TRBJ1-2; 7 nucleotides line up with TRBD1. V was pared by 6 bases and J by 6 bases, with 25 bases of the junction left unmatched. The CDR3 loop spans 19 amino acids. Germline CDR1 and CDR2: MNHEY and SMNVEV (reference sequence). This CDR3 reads CASRKLIERGRVVKHGYTF. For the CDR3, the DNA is TGTGCCAGCAGGAAATTAATAGAAAGGGGGCGAGTAGTTAAGCATGGCTACACCTTC.

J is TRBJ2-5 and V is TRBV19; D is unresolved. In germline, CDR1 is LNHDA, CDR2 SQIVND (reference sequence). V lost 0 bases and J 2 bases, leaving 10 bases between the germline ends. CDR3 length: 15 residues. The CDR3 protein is CASSIDQATQETQYF. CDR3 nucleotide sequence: TGTGCCAGTAGTATAGATCAAGCAACTCAAGAGACCCAGTACTTC. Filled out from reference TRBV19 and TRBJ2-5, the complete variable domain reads DGGITQSPKYLFRKEGQNVTLSCEQNLNHDAMYWYRQDPGQGLRLIYYSQIVNDFQKGDIAEGYSVSREKKESFPLTVTSAQKNPTAFYLCASSIDQATQETQYFGPGTRLLVL.

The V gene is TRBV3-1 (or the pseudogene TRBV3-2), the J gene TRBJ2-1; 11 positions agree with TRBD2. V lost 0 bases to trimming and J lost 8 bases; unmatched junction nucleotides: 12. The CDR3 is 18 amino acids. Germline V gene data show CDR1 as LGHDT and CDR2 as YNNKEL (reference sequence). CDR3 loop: CASSQEGLAGGMLDEQFF. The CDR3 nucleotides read TGTGCCAGCAGCCAAGAAGGGCTAGCGGGGGGTATGCTGGATGAGCAGTTCTTC.

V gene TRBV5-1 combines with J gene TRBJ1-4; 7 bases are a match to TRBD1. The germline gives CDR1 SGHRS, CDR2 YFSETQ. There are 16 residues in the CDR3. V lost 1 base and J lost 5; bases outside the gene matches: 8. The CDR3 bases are TGCGCCAGCAGCTTGTTGTCGGGGACAGAGAATGAAAAACTGTTTTTT. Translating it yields CASSLLSGTENEKLFF.

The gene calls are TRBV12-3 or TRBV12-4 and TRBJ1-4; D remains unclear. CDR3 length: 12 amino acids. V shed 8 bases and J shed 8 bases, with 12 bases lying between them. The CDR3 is CASGFKWEKLFF. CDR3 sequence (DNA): TGTGCCAGCGGCTTTAAGTGGGAAAAACTGTTTTTT.

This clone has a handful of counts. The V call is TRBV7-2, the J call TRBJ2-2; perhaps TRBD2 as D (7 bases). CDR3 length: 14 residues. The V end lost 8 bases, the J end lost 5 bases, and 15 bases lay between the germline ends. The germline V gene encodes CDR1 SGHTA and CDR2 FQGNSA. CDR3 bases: TGTGCCAGCCGACCGGGGGGCGGGACCGGGGAGCTGTTTTTT. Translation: CASRPGGGTGELFF.

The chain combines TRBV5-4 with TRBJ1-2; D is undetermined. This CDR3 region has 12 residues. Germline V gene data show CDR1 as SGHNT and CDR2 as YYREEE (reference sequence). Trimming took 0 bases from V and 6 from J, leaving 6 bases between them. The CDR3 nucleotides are TGTGCCAGCAGCTTGGTTACAAATGGCTACACCTTC. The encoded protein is CASSLVTNGYTF.

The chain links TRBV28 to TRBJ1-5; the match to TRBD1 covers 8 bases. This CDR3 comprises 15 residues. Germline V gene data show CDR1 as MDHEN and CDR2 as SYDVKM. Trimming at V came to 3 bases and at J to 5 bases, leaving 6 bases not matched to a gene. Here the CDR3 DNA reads TGTGCCAGCAGTTTCACAGGGGGGGCCTATCAGCCCCAGCATTTT. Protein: CASSFTGGAYQPQHF. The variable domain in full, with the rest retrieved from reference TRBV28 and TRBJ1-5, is DVKVTQSSRYLVKRTGEKVFLECVQDMDHENMFWYRQDPGLGLRLIYFSYDVKMKEKGDIPEGYSVSREKKERFSLILESASTNQTSMYLCASSFTGGAYQPQHFGDGTRLSIL.

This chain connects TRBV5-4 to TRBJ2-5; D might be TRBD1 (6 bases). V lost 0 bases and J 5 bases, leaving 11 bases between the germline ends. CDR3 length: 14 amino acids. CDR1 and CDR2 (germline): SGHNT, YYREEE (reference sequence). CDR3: CASSLGGLDETQYF. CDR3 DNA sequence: TGTGCCAGCAGCTTGGGGGGGCTAGATGAGACCCAGTACTTC. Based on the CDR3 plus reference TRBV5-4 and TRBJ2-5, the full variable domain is ETGVTQSPTHLIKTRGQQVTLRCSSQSGHNTVSWYQQALGQGPQFIFQYYREEENGRGNFPPRFSGLQFPNYSSELNVNALELDDSALYLCASSLGGLDETQYFGPGTRLLVL.

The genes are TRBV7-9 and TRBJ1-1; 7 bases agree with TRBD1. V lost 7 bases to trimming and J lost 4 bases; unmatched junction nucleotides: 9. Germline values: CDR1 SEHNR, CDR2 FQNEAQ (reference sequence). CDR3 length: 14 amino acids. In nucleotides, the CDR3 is TGTGCCAGCACCCTGACAGGGTCGGGCACTGAAGCTTTCTTT. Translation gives CASTLTGSGTEAFF.

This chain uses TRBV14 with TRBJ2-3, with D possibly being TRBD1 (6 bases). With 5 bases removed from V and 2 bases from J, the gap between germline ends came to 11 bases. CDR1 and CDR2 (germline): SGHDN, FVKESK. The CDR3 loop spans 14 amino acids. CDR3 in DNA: TGTGCCAGCAGCTCTGGACAGTACACAGATACGCAGTATTTT. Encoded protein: CASSSGQYTDTQYF.

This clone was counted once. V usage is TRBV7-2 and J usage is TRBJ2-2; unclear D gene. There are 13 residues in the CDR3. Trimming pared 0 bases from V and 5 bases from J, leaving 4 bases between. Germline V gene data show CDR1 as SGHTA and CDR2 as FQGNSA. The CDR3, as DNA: TGTGCCAGCAGCTTAGCTGTAACCGGGGAGCTGTTTTTT. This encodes CASSLAVTGELFF.

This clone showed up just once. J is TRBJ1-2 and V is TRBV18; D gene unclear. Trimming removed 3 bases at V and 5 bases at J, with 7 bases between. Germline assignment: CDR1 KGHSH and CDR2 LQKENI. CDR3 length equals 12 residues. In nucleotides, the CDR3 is TGTGCCAGCTCACCTCCAGGATATGGCTACACCTTC. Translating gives CASSPPGYGYTF.

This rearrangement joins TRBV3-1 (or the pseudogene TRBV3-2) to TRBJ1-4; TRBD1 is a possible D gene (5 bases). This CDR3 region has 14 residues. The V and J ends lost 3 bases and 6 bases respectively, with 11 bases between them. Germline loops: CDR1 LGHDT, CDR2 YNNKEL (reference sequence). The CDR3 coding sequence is TGTGCCAGCAGCCAGGGCAGGGTAGATGAAAAACTGTTTTTT. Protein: CASSQGRVDEKLFF.

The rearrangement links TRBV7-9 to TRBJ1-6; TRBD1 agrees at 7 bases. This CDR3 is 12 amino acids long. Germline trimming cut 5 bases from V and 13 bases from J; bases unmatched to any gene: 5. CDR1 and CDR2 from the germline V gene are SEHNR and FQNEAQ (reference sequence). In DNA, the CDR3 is TGTGCCAGCAGCCAGGGACAGACCCCCCTCCACTTT. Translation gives CASSQGQTPLHF.

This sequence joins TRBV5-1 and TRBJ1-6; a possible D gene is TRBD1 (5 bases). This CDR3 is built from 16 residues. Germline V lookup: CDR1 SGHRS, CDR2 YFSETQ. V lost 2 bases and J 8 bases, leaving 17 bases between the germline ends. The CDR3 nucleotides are TGCGCCAGCAGCTTCATCGGGGGAGAGGGCCATTCACCCCTCCACTTT. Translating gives CASSFIGGEGHSPLHF.

CDR3 residues: CATGEASTEAFF. DNA for the CDR3: TGTGCCACGGGGGAGGCTTCCACTGAAGCTTTCTTT. The V call is TRBV10-3, the J call TRBJ1-1, with a possible D match to TRBD1 (5 bases). This CDR3 spans 12 amino acids. V dropped 10 bases and J dropped 4 bases, with 13 bases sitting between them. Per the germline V gene, CDR1 is ENHRY and CDR2 is SYGVKD.

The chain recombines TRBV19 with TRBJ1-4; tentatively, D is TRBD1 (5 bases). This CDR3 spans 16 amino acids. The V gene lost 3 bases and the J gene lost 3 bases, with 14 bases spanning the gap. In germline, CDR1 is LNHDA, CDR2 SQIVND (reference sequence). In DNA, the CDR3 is TGTGCCAGTAGTATCGGCAGGGTCGAGTCTAATGAAAAACTGTTTTTT. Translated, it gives CASSIGRVESNEKLFF.

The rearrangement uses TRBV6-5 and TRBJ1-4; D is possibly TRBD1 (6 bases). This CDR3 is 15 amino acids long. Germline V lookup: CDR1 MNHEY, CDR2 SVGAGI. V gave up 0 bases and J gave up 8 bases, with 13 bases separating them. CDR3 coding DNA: TGTGCCAGCAGTTACTCCACAGGGTATAAAGAAAAACTGTTTTTT. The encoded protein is CASSYSTGYKEKLFF.

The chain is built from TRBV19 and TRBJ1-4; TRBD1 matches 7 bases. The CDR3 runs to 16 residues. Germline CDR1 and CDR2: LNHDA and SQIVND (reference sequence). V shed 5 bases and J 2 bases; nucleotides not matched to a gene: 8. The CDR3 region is CASSGRDSSTNEKLFF. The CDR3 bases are TGTGCCAGTAGTGGTAGGGACAGCTCCACTAATGAAAAACTGTTTTTT.

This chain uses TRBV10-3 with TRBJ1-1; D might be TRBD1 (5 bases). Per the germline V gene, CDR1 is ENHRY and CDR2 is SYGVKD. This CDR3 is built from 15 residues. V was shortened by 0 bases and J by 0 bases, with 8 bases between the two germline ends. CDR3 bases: TGTGCCATCAGTGAGTCGGACACCTTGAACACTGAAGCTTTCTTT. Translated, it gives CAISESDTLNTEAFF.

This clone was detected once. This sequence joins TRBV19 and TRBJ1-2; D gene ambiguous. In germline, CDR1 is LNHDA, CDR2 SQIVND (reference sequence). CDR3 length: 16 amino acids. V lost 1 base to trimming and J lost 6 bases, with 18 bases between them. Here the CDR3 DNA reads TGTGCCAGTAGTATAGCGGTTTTGGTCGACATCCATGGCTACACCTTC. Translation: CASSIAVLVDIHGYTF.

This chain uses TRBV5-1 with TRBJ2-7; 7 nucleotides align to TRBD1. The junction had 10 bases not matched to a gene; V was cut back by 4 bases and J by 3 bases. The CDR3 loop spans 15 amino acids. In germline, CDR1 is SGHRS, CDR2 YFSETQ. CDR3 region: CASSATGSLGYEQYF. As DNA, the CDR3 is TGCGCCAGCAGCGCGACAGGGAGCTTAGGCTACGAGCAGTACTTC.

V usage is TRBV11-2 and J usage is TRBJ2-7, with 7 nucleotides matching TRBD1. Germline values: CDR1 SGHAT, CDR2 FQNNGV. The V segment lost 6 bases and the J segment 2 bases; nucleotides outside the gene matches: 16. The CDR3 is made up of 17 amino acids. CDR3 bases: TGTGCCAGCAGTCGGCGCCACAGGGGATCAGGCGCCTACGAGCAGTACGTC. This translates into CASSRRHRGSGAYEQYV.

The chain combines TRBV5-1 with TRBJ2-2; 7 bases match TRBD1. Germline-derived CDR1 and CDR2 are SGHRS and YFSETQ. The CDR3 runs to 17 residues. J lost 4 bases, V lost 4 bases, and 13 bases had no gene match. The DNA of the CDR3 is TGCGCCAGCAGCCCCTCTGGCAGGGGGTCCCTCACCGGGGAGCTGTTTTTT. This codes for CASSPSGRGSLTGELFF.

The CDR3 bases are TGTGCCAGCAAAAAAGACAGGGCCAGCACAGATACGCAGTATTTT. It codes for CASKKDRASTDTQYF. The chain uses TRBV28 and TRBJ2-3; 7 nucleotides line up with TRBD1. Trimming took 7 bases from V and 0 from J; bases not matched to a gene: 7. Looked up from germline, CDR1 is MDHEN and CDR2 is SYDVKM. This CDR3 spans 15 amino acids.

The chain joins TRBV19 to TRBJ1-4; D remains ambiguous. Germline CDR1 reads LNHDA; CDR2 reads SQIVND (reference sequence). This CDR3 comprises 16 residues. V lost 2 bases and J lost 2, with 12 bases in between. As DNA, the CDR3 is TGTGCCAGTAGTATAACCTGGGGAGGGACTAATGAAAAACTGTTTTTT. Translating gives CASSITWGGTNEKLFF.